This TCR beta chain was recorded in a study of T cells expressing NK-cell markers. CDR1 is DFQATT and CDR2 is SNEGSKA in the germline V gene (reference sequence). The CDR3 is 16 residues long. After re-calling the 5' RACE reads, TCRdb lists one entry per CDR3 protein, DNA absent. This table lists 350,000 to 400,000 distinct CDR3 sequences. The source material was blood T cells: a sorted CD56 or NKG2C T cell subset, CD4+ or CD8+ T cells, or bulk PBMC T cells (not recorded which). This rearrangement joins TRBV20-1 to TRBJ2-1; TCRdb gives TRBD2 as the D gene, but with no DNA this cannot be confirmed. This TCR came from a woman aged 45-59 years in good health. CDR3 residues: CSASPQGSGIGNEQFF.